These 22 T cell receptor beta chains were sequenced from one sample in a study of T cell repertoires in cytomegalovirus infection. MiXCR, applied by TCRdb to the reads, yields one record per CDR3 protein. The data show 400,000 to 550,000 distinct CDR3 sequences, over 9% seen once. Sequencing was carried out using PBMCs. The receptor source for this set is a human donor in good health (CMV status not recorded). Some clones in this sample may be carry-over from other donors' samples.

The V gene is TRBV19, the J gene TRBJ2-2; no reliable D call. V lost 7 bases to trimming and J lost 5 bases, with 8 bases between them. The CDR3 is 12 residues long. CDR1 and CDR2 from the germline V gene are LNHDA and SQIVND (reference sequence). The CDR3 nucleotides read TGTGCCAGTACGATTTGGACCGGGGAGCTGTTTTTT. Encoded protein: CASTIWTGELFF.

This clonotype has at least ten counts. The gene calls are TRBV27 and TRBJ1-1; a possible D gene is TRBD1 (5 bases). Germline V gene sequence: CDR1 MNHEY, CDR2 SMNVEV (reference sequence). Trimming pared 5 bases from V and 1 base from J, leaving 14 bases between. This CDR3 is built from 15 residues. CDR3 protein: CASSPGASWNTEAFF. The CDR3 DNA reads TGTGCCAGCAGTCCCGGGGCATCGTGGAACACTGAAGCTTTCTTT.

This clonotype is a singleton in its sample. The chain is built from TRBV23-1 and TRBJ2-5; maybe TRBD2 (5 bases). TRBV23-1 is an open reading frame, and its role is uncertain. Trimming removed 3 bases from V and 7 bases from J, with 18 bases in between. The CDR3 covers 15 residues. The CDR3: CASSHPGNTKRTQYF. As DNA, the CDR3 is TGCGCCAGCAGTCACCCCGGGAACACCAAGAGGACCCAGTACTTC.

This clonotype was seen repeatedly, ten times or more. The rearrangement uses TRBV28 and TRBJ1-3; D possibly corresponds to TRBD1 (6 bases). V lost 6 bases and J lost 0, with 12 bases in between. Germline V gene lookup returns CDR1 MDHEN and CDR2 SYDVKM. The CDR3 covers 15 residues. This CDR3 reads CASSSDRNSGNTIYF. CDR3 nucleotide sequence: TGTGCCAGCAGCTCCGACAGGAACTCTGGAAACACCATATATTTT.

The J gene is TRBJ1-2, the V gene TRBV12-3 or TRBV12-4; TRBD1 might be the D (6 bases). CDR3 length: 15 amino acids. The V and J ends lost 4 bases and 4 bases respectively, with 16 bases between them. The CDR3 DNA sequence: TGTGCCAGCAGTTGGGGGGGCGGGTCCTCCTATGGCTACACCTTC. This gives the protein CASSWGGGSSYGYTF.

The table lists this clonotype with many counts. The chain employs TRBV6-2 or TRBV6-3 and TRBJ2-3; no reliable D call. The CDR3 is 15 residues long. V gave up 2 bases and J gave up 4 bases, with 13 bases separating them. Germline V lookup: CDR1 MNHEY, CDR2 SVGEGT. This CDR3 reads CASSYPRVLADTQYF. Written as DNA, the CDR3 is TGTGCCAGCAGTTACCCTAGAGTTTTGGCAGATACGCAGTATTTT.

Comment on this clonotype: The junction and the germline gene differ at one end; a read error may be behind it. This chain uses TRBV13 with TRBJ1-2, with TRBD1 as a possible D gene (6 bases). CDR1 and CDR2 (germline): PRHDT, FYEKMQ (reference sequence). This CDR3 has 15 amino acids. CDR3 bases: TGTGCCAGCAGCCTAGGGGAGGGGGAGAACTATGGCTACACCTTC. Residues: CASSLGEGENYGYTF.

This clonotype was counted only a few times. The V gene is TRBV29-1, the J gene TRBJ2-1; possibly TRBD2 for D (5 bases). The germline CDR1 and CDR2 sequences are SQVTM and ANQGSEA. CDR3 length equals 12 residues. Trimming cost V 3 bases and J 11 bases, with 14 bases left between them. The CDR3 loop is CSVEAGVPKQFF. The DNA of the CDR3 is TGCAGCGTTGAGGCCGGGGTACCAAAGCAGTTCTTC.

The sample holds many counts of this clonotype. The V and J genes are TRBV6-1 and TRBJ2-7; D is ambiguous. The CDR3 covers 17 residues. Germline CDR1 MNHNS, CDR2 SASEGT. V lost 1 base, J lost 2 bases, and 18 bases lay in between. Written as DNA, the CDR3 is TGTGCCAGCAGTGAAGAGTTTGGGCGACCATCCACCTACGAGCAGTACTTC. This codes for CASSEEFGRPSTYEQYF.

This clonotype was observed at least ten times. The chain has TRBV7-9 and TRBJ1-1; D is uncertain. The CDR3 is 12 residues long. The V end was cut by 1 base, the J end by 10 bases, with 10 bases between. Germline CDR1 SEHNR, CDR2 FQNEAQ (reference sequence). CDR3 protein: CASSLGDNGAFF. DNA of the CDR3: TGTGCCAGCAGCTTAGGCGACAATGGAGCTTTCTTT. Drawing the rest from reference TRBV7-9 and TRBJ1-1, the complete variable domain is DTGVSQNPRHKITKRGQNVTFRCDPISEHNRLYWYRQTLGQGPEFLTYFQNEAQLEKSRLLSDRFSAERPKGSFSTLEIQRTEQGDSAMYLCASSLGDNGAFFGQGTRLTVV.

There are many counts of this clonotype. For the CDR3, the DNA is TGTGCCAGCAGTTCGAGACAGGGGGCGCACAATGAGCAGTTCTTC. Protein product: CASSSRQGAHNEQFF. The rearrangement uses TRBV6-5 and TRBJ2-1, with TRBD1 identical over 10 bases. The CDR3 sequence is 15 residues long. The V segment lost 4 bases and the J segment 5 bases; nucleotides outside the gene matches: 5. CDR1 MNHEY and CDR2 SVGAGI come from the germline V gene.

The V and J genes are TRBV28 and TRBJ1-5; tentative D call: TRBD1 (6 bases). CDR1 is MDHEN, CDR2 SYDVKM, per germline. CDR3 size: 17 residues. The V gene lost 1 base and the J gene lost 6 bases, with 19 bases spanning the gap. The CDR3 sequence is CASSLYSGRGRGQPQHF. The CDR3 nucleotides read TGTGCCAGCAGTTTATATTCAGGCAGGGGCAGAGGTCAGCCCCAGCATTTT.

This clonotype occurred many times. The genes are TRBV28 and TRBJ2-2, with TRBD2 as a possible D gene (5 bases). The CDR3 totals 15 residues. The V end lost 4 bases, the J end lost 0 bases, and 9 bases lay between the germline ends. Germline V gene data show CDR1 as MDHEN and CDR2 as SYDVKM. CDR3 in DNA: TGTGCCAGCAGTTCGAGTAGCGCGAACACCGGGGAGCTGTTTTTT. Protein product: CASSSSSANTGELFF.

This clonotype was counted at least ten times. The limits of the CDR3 on the DNA are not certain, so only TCRdb's listed CDR3 is given. This chain joins TRBV12-3 or TRBV12-4 and TRBJ2-7; the D segment call TRBD2 is taken from the table without a DNA check. The CDR3 length equals 13 residues, ends included. CDR3 residues: CASSFFGPGEQYF.

This sequence joins TRBV29-1 and TRBJ2-5; TRBD1 agrees at 8 bases. Germline CDR1 and CDR2: SQVTM and ANQGSEA. The CDR3 has 13 residues. V lost 7 bases and J lost 3; bases outside the gene matches: 7. DNA for the CDR3: TGCAGCGCCGCTAACAGGGGGGAAGAGACCCAGTACTTC. Translating it yields CSAANRGEETQYF.

This chain joins TRBV10-3 and TRBJ2-2; tentative D call: TRBD2 (7 bases). Germline CDR1 ENHRY, CDR2 SYGVKD. The CDR3 consists of 16 residues. Trimming stripped 0 bases from V and 6 bases from J, with 14 bases between. The CDR3 sequence is CAISESTRGGAGELFF. CDR3 coding DNA: TGTGCCATCAGTGAGTCGACCCGAGGGGGGGCCGGGGAGCTGTTTTTT.

This clonotype was detected many times. The chain couples TRBV29-1 to TRBJ1-2; no reliable D call. V dropped 1 base and J dropped 8 bases, with 8 bases sitting between them. CDR1 SQVTM and CDR2 ANQGSEA come from the germline V gene. The CDR3 is 11 amino acids. The CDR3 sequence is CSVEGRGGYTF. CDR3 nucleotides: TGCAGCGTTGAAGGGCGAGGGGGCTACACCTTC.

This clonotype has at least ten counts. This rearrangement joins TRBV7-9 to TRBJ2-1; TRBD2 matches 8 bases. Germline CDR1 reads SEHNR; CDR2 reads FQNEAQ (reference sequence). The CDR3 covers 13 residues. After removal of 10 bases from V and 1 base from J, the junction contained 3 bases not matched to a gene. CDR3 nucleotide sequence: TGTGCCACGGGGGGGGGGTCCTACAATGAGCAGTTCTTC. Protein: CATGGGSYNEQFF.

V gene TRBV19 combines with J gene TRBJ1-1, with D possibly being TRBD1 (5 bases). The ends were cut back, 5 bases at V and 10 bases at J, with 17 bases in the middle. The CDR3 runs 13 residues. Germline CDR1 is LNHDA and CDR2 is SQIVND (reference sequence). The CDR3 DNA follows: TGTGCCAGTAGTCTCGAGGGGTTGAGAGGAGCTTTCTTT. This translates into CASSLEGLRGAFF.

This clonotype has a count of ten or more. This chain joins TRBV7-8 and TRBJ1-1; 8 bases agree with TRBD1. The J segment lost 12 bases and the V segment lost 5 bases, leaving 14 bases of the junction unmatched. Germline CDR1 and CDR2: SGHVS and FQNEAQ. The CDR3 length is 14 residues. DNA for the CDR3: TGTGCCAGCAGCACCAGGACAGGGAAAAGGGAAACTTTCTTT. Encoded protein: CASSTRTGKRETFF. Based on the CDR3 plus reference TRBV7-8 and TRBJ1-1, the full variable domain is GAGVSQSPRYKVAKRGQDVALRCDPISGHVSLFWYQQALGQGPEFLTYFQNEAQLDKSGLPSDRFFAERPEGSVSTLKIQRTQQEDSAVYLCASSTRTGKRETFFGQGTRLTVV.

With respect to this clonotype: Just one base apart from a much larger clone, this may be a read error. This chain connects TRBV6-8 to TRBJ1-5; TRBD1 matches 9 bases. The CDR3 loop spans 14 amino acids. The ends lost 6 bases at V and 5 bases at J; junction bases unmatched: 5. Germline V lookup: CDR1 MNHGY, CDR2 SAAAGT. CDR3 amino acids: CASRDRGIHQPQHF. The CDR3, as DNA: TGTGCCAGCAGAGACAGGGGGATCCATCAGCCCCAGCATTTT.

In this sample, this clonotype turned up many times. The chain recombines TRBV20-1 with TRBJ2-1; D ambiguous. This CDR3 spans 14 amino acids. CDR1 DFQATT and CDR2 SNEGSKA come from the germline V gene (reference sequence). Trimming pared 5 bases from V and 0 bases from J, leaving 11 bases between. The CDR3 loop is CSASDRLSYNEQFF. In DNA form, the CDR3 reads TGCAGTGCTTCAGACCGCCTCTCCTACAATGAGCAGTTCTTC.